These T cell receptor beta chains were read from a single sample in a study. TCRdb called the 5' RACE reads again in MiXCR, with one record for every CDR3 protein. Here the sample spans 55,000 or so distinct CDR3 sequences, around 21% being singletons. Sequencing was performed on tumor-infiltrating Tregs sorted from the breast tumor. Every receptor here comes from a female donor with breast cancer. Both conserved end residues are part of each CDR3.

cdr3_aa: CSARLDDTGELFF
j_call: TRBJ2-2
v_call: TRBV20-1

cdr3_aa: CASNRQLETQYF
j_call: TRBJ2-5
v_call: TRBV28

cdr3_aa: CASSLGLVVSYTF
j_call: TRBJ1-2
v_call: TRBV7-9

cdr3_aa: CASSQDMRHANYGYTF
j_call: TRBJ1-2
v_call: TRBV4-3

cdr3_aa: CASSLRREPRYEQYF
j_call: TRBJ2-7
v_call: TRBV5-6

cdr3_aa: CASSSVTDTQYF
j_call: TRBJ2-3
v_call: TRBV18

cdr3_aa: CASSQDRGHSPLHF
j_call: TRBJ1-6
v_call: TRBV27

cdr3_aa: CVWSVDSYGAQYF
j_call: TRBJ2-5
v_call: TRBV30

cdr3_aa: CASSLGVGIMNTEAFF
j_call: TRBJ1-1
v_call: TRBV7-2

cdr3_aa: CSAIRAGLSYNEQFF
j_call: TRBJ2-1
v_call: TRBV20-1

cdr3_aa: CASRAFGGEQYF
j_call: TRBJ2-7
v_call: TRBV9

cdr3_aa: CSAREWGGGGAGETQYF
j_call: TRBJ2-5
v_call: TRBV20-1

cdr3_aa: CASRTIRQAHGIYGYTF
j_call: TRBJ1-2
v_call: TRBV6-1

cdr3_aa: CASSQEGTPRDIQYF
j_call: TRBJ2-4
v_call: TRBV4-1

cdr3_aa: CASSQNPADNEQFF
j_call: TRBJ2-1
v_call: TRBV4-3

cdr3_aa: CASSSGAAGGIDEQFF
j_call: TRBJ2-1
v_call: TRBV5-1